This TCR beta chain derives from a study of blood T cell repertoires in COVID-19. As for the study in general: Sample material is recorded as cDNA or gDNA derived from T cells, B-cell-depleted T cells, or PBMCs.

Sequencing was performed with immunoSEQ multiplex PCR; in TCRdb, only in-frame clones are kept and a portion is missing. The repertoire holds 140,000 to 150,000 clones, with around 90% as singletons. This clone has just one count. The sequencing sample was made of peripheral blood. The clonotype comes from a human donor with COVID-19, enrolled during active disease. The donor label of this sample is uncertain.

This CDR3 is CASSEWDKETQYF. For the CDR3, the DNA is TGTGCCAGCAGTGAATGGGACAAAGAGACCCAGTACTTC. The chain employs TRBV2 and TRBJ2-5; possibly TRBD1 for D (6 bases). V dropped 2 bases and J dropped 3 bases, with 7 bases sitting between them. Germline values: CDR1 SNHLY, CDR2 FYNNEI. This CDR3 region has 13 residues.